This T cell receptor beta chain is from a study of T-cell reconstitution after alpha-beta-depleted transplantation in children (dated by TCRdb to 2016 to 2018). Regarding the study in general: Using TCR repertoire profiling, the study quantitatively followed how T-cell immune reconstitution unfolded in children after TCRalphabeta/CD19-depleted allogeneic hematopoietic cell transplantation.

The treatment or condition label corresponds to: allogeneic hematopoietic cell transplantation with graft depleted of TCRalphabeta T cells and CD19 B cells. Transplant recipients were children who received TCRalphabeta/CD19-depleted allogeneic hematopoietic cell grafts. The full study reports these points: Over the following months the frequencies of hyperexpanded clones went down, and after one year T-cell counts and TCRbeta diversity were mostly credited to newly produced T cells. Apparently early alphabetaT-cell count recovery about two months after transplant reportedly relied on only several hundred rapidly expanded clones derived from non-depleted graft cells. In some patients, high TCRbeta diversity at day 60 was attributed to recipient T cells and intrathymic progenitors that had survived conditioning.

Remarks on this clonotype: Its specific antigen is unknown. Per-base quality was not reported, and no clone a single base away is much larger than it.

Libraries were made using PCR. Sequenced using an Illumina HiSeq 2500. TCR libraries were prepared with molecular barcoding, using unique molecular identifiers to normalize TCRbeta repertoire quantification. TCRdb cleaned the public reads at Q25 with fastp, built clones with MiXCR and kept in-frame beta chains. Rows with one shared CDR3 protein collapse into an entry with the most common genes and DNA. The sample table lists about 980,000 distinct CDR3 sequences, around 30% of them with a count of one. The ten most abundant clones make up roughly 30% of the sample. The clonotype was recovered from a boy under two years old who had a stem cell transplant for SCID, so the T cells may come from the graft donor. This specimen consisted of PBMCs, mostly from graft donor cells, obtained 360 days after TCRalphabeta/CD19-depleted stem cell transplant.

CDR3 region: CATSRAQTANLHF. Read as DNA, the sequence is TGTGCCACCAGCAGAGCCCAGACAGCTAACCTCCACTTT. This chain joins TRBV15 to TRBJ1-6; the D segment could be TRBD1, given 5 matching bases. V and J lose 1 base and 15 bases, and a span of 13 bases separates them. The CDR3 measures 13 amino acids from cysteine to phenylalanine. The read is trimmed to its CDR3 DNA, 39 bases read in frame from base 1. CDR1 and CDR2, per the germline V gene (reference sequence), are LNHNV and YYDKDF. Supplemented by the reference TRBV15 and TRBJ1-6 proteins around the CDR3, the complete variable domain is DAMVIQNPRYQVTQFGKPVTLSCSQTLNHNVMYWYQQKSSQAPKLLFHYYDKDFNNEADTPDNFQSRRPNTSFCFLDIRSPGLGDTAMYLCATSRAQTANLHFGNGTRLTVT.